Following are 20 T cell receptor beta chains from one sample sequenced in a study of OX40 agonist ivuxolimab in advanced cancers. The table came from immunoSEQ multiplex PCR; TCRdb's copy has only in-frame clones and leaves some out. The data hold under 80,000 clones, with roughly 86% observed a single time. This specimen was CD4+ or CD8+ T cells sorted from blood, taken in a trial of the OX40 agonist ivuxolimab. These receptor sequences come from an adult with an advanced solid tumor such as melanoma, head and neck, liver or kidney cancer.

V usage is TRBV5-5 and J usage is TRBJ2-6; tentative D call: TRBD1 (5 bases). The germline V gene has CDR1 SGHKS and CDR2 YYEKEE (reference sequence). Deletions cut 4 bases from V and 1 base from J, with 9 bases between. CDR3 length: 15 residues. The CDR3 nucleotides are TGTGCCAGCAGCCACAGGTTGTCTGGGGCCAACGTCCTGACTTTC. Translating gives CASSHRLSGANVLTF.

The chain recombines TRBV7-3 with TRBJ2-3; tentatively, D is TRBD2 (5 bases). Germline CDR1 reads SGHTA; CDR2 reads FQGTGA. V lost 2 bases to trimming and J lost 8 bases, with 14 bases between them. CDR3 length: 14 amino acids. The CDR3 DNA follows: TGTGCCAGCAGCTTAGGTTCCAGCGGAGGTACGCAGTATTTT. Translated: CASSLGSSGGTQYF.

This sequence joins TRBV6-5 and TRBJ2-2; 7 bases align to TRBD2. This CDR3 has 13 amino acids. Germline CDR1 reads MNHEY; CDR2 reads SVGAGI. After removal of 5 bases from V and 4 bases from J, the junction contained 1 base not matched to a gene. In nucleotides, the CDR3 is TGTGCCAGCAGTGGGGAGGGCACCGGGGAGCTGTTTTTT. Its protein product is CASSGEGTGELFF.

The rearrangement uses TRBV28 and TRBJ1-1; possibly TRBD1 for D (6 bases). With 5 bases removed from V and 6 bases from J, the gap between germline ends came to 13 bases. Germline-derived CDR1 and CDR2 are MDHEN and SYDVKM. The CDR3 is made up of 13 amino acids. DNA for the CDR3: TGTGCCAGCAGTCTTCCAGGGGCCCCTGAAGCTTTCTTT. Protein sequence: CASSLPGAPEAFF.

The chain links TRBV7-9 to TRBJ2-5, with a weak D call TRBD1 (5 bases). The germline V gene encodes CDR1 SEHNR and CDR2 FQNEAQ (reference sequence). V was pared by 5 bases and J by 1 base, with 11 bases between. This CDR3 has 14 residues. The CDR3 spells CASSLIQGQETQYF. In DNA form, the CDR3 reads TGTGCCAGCAGCCTCATCCAGGGCCAAGAGACCCAGTACTTC.

The chain carries TRBV5-1 and TRBJ2-7; maybe TRBD1 (5 bases). Germline CDR1 SGHRS, CDR2 YFSETQ. Trimming shortened V by 0 bases and J by 2 bases, and 12 bases separated the two germline ends. This CDR3 has 15 amino acids. The CDR3 sequence: CASSLVQGGTYEQYF. The CDR3 DNA reads as TGCGCCAGCAGCTTGGTTCAGGGTGGAACCTACGAGCAGTACTTC.

This chain uses TRBV11-2 with TRBJ2-7; TRBD2 matches 9 bases. Trimming cost V 1 base and J 5 bases; bases outside gene matches: 6. The CDR3 has 15 residues. Germline assignment: CDR1 SGHAT and CDR2 FQNNGV. The CDR3 nucleotides read TGTGCCAGCAGCTTAGGGCTAGCGGGATACCACGAGCAGTACTTC. Protein: CASSLGLAGYHEQYF.

The gene calls are TRBV23-1 and TRBJ1-6, with no clear D. TRBV23-1 is designated an ORF whose function remains uncertain. The V gene lost 0 bases and the J gene lost 0 bases, with 9 bases spanning the gap. The CDR3 is made up of 17 amino acids. The CDR3 spells CASSQSRVSSYNSPLHF. CDR3 sequence (DNA): TGCGCCAGCAGTCAATCGAGGGTGAGCTCCTATAATTCACCCCTCCACTTT.

The CDR3 loop reads CASSGTSGAVYYGYTF. In DNA, the CDR3 is TGCGCCAGCAGCGGGACATCAGGGGCTGTTTACTATGGCTACACCTTC. V and J are TRBV5-1 and TRBJ1-2, with a weak D call TRBD1 (6 bases). V dropped 4 bases and J dropped 3 bases, with 19 bases sitting between them. This CDR3 contains 16 residues. Germline loops: CDR1 SGHRS, CDR2 YFSETQ.

The chain has TRBV11-3 and TRBJ2-2; TRBD2 aligns across 11 bases. J lost 6 bases, V lost 5 bases, and 5 bases had no gene match. The germline V gene encodes CDR1 SGHNT and CDR2 YENEEA. The CDR3 has 15 residues. CDR3 in DNA: TGTGCCAGCAGCCAGATGACTAGCGGGGCCGGGGAGCTGTTTTTT. It yields the protein CASSQMTSGAGELFF.

The CDR3, as DNA: TGCGCCAGCAGCTTACAGGGGGCAATCTCTGGAAACACCATATATTTT. Translated: CASSLQGAISGNTIYF. The V call is TRBV5-1, the J call TRBJ1-3; 9 nucleotides agree with TRBD1. The germline CDR1 and CDR2 sequences are SGHRS and YFSETQ. This CDR3 is 16 amino acids long. Trimming at V came to 2 bases and at J to 0 bases, leaving 3 bases not matched to a gene.

This clone was counted a single time. The rearrangement joins TRBV7-9 to TRBJ2-5, with a weak D call TRBD1 (6 bases). Trimming stripped 1 base from V and 0 bases from J, with 15 bases between. This CDR3 is built from 17 residues. The germline V gene has CDR1 SEHNR and CDR2 FQNEAQ (reference sequence). This CDR3 is CASSLDSGAKYQETQYF. In DNA form, the CDR3 reads TGTGCCAGCAGCTTAGATTCAGGGGCGAAATACCAAGAGACCCAGTACTTC.

The chain couples TRBV5-1 to TRBJ1-4, with TRBD1 identical over 7 bases. V shed 4 bases, J shed 0 bases, and the junction held 12 bases outside the gene matches. The CDR3 sequence is 18 residues long. Looked up from germline, CDR1 is SGHRS and CDR2 is YFSETQ. Written as DNA, the CDR3 is TGCGCCAGCAGCCAGTACCGGGACAGAACGACAACTAATGAAAAACTGTTTTTT. It specifies CASSQYRDRTTTNEKLFF.

The genes are TRBV5-1 and TRBJ2-3, with 10 bases lining up with TRBD2. With V trimmed by 2 bases and J by 6 bases, 15 bases remained unmatched. From germline, CDR1 is SGHRS and CDR2 YFSETQ. The CDR3 is 18 residues long. The CDR3 protein is CASSLKREGLFGLDTQYF. CDR3 in DNA: TGCGCCAGCAGCTTAAAGCGGGAGGGCCTCTTCGGCTTGGATACGCAGTATTTT. The full variable domain, with the rest looked up from reference TRBV5-1 and TRBJ2-3, is KAGVTQTPRYLIKTRGQQVTLSCSPISGHRSVSWYQQTPGQGLQFLFEYFSETQRNKGNFPGRFSGRQFSNSRSEMNVSTLELGDSALYLCASSLKREGLFGLDTQYFGPGTRLTVL.

This rearrangement joins TRBV6-5 to TRBJ1-1; D might be TRBD1 (5 bases). The CDR3 totals 12 residues. V gave up 8 bases and J gave up 5 bases, with 12 bases separating them. The germline gives CDR1 MNHEY, CDR2 SVGAGI. CDR3 loop: CASSKGVTEAFF. The DNA for the CDR3 is TGTGCCAGCTCAAAAGGGGTGACTGAAGCTTTCTTT.

In this sample, this clone turned up once. The CDR3 here is CASSVDLSYNSPLHF. CDR3 DNA sequence: TGTGCCAGCAGCGTAGATCTCTCCTATAATTCACCCCTCCACTTT. The chain has TRBV9 and TRBJ1-6, with D uncertain. In germline, CDR1 is SGDLS, CDR2 YYNGEE. The CDR3 is made up of 15 amino acids. V was cut by 0 bases and J by 0 bases, with 4 bases left in between. Full variable domain (rest looked up from reference TRBV9 and TRBJ1-6): DSGVTQTPKHLITATGQRVTLRCSPRSGDLSVYWYQQSLDQGLQFLIQYYNGEERAKGNILERFSAQQFPDLHSELNLSSLELGDSALYFCASSVDLSYNSPLHFGNGTRLTVT.

The chain links TRBV11-1 to TRBJ1-2; D ambiguous. Germline V CDR1 and CDR2: SGHAT, FQDESV (reference sequence). V was clipped by 7 bases and J by 2 bases, with 14 bases between them. CDR3 length equals 14 residues. In DNA form, the CDR3 reads TGTGCCAGCACCCCAGACACCCGAAACTATGGCTACACCTTC. It codes for CASTPDTRNYGYTF.

V usage is TRBV28 and J usage is TRBJ1-1; a possible D gene is TRBD1 (6 bases). CDR1 MDHEN and CDR2 SYDVKM come from the germline V gene. The CDR3 sequence is 16 residues long. V lost 5 bases to trimming and J lost 4 bases, with 20 bases between them. CDR3 sequence: CASSPDGLGGGTEAFF. The CDR3 DNA reads as TGTGCCAGCAGTCCCGACGGATTAGGGGGGGGCACTGAAGCTTTCTTT.

The V call is TRBV2, the J call TRBJ2-7, with no clear D. Between the trimmed V and J ends, which lost 4 bases and 0 bases, there was a span of 10 bases. The CDR3 is 14 amino acids. The germline V gene encodes CDR1 SNHLY and CDR2 FYNNEI. The CDR3 region has the DNA TGTGCCAGCAGTGGAGATTCCTCCTCCTACGAGCAGTACTTC. Its protein product is CASSGDSSSYEQYF.

This chain uses TRBV28 with TRBJ1-1, with 8 bases matching TRBD1. CDR1 is MDHEN, CDR2 SYDVKM, per germline. The CDR3 runs to 14 residues. The V segment lost 2 bases and the J segment 10 bases; nucleotides outside the gene matches: 9. In DNA, the CDR3 is TGTGCCAGCAGTTTAGGGCAGGGGGCTTTTGGAGCTTTCTTT. Its protein product is CASSLGQGAFGAFF.